This T cell receptor (delta chain) was documented in a study of gamma-delta T cells after stem cell transplantation. The CDR3 extends over 20 amino acids. CDR1 is GEAIGNYY, CDR2 EKD, per germline. With 3 bases clipped from V and 0 bases from J, the junction kept 7 bases outside the gene matches. TCRdb re-analyzed the RT-PCR reads via CATT. The sample gives 12,000 to 15,000 delta-chain clones, roughly 30% of which show up once; 3.8% is in the top ten. This clone was counted only a few times. The receptor comes from a human donor. It is not recorded whose cells these are; they may come from a transplant donor. Sequencing input: gamma-delta T cells. The rearrangement uses TRDV2 and TRDJ3, with TRDD3 matching over 13 bases. The CDR3 DNA reads as TGTGCCTGTGACCCACTGGGGGATACGGGCAGCTCCTGGGACACCCGACAGATGTTTTTC. Translation gives CACDPLGDTGSSWDTRQMFF.